Listed here are 4 T cell receptor beta chains from one sample, sequenced in a study of tumor and adjacent non-tumor tissue in lung cancer. The library came from three nested PCR rounds adapted from ARM-PCR protocols. TCRdb reprocessed the multiplex PCR reads via MiXCR and lists one record per CDR3 protein. The sample lists more than 85,000 distinct CDR3 sequences, 65% seen once, with less than 20% in the top ten. This sample's RNA came from whole unsorted tissue. Distant lung tissue was collected more than 3 cm away from the tumor edge. Sequences were obtained from distant non-tumor lung tissue. The source is a young man with non-small cell lung cancer.

This clonotype has more than one count but fewer than ten. DNA for the CDR3: TGTGCCAGCAGTGAAGGTTGGGGTCACCAGGACTACGAGCAGTACTTC. Its translation: CASSEGWGHQDYEQYF. The V and J genes are TRBV6-1 and TRBJ2-7, with D hard to call. Germline CDR1 and CDR2: MNHNS and SASEGT. The CDR3 has 16 amino acids. Trimming took off 1 base at V and 3 bases at J, with 16 bases between the two ends.

About this clonotype: The junction and the germline gene differ at one end; a read error may be behind it. The chain combines TRBV11-2 with TRBJ2-5, with D perhaps being TRBD1 or TRBD2 (6 bases each). The CDR3 consists of 15 residues. Germline CDR1 reads SGHAT; CDR2 reads FQNNGV. The CDR3 nucleotides are TGCGCCAGCAGCAGAACTAGCAGGGGCAGAGAGACCCAGTACTTC. Translation gives CASSRTSRGRETQYF.

V usage is TRBV11-3 and J usage is TRBJ2-3; D remains ambiguous. Germline V lookup: CDR1 SGHNT, CDR2 YENEEA. V was cut by 5 bases and J by 2 bases, with 8 bases left in between. CDR3 size: 13 residues. CDR3 bases: TGTGCCAGCAGCCTTGTCCACACAGATACGCAGTATTTT. Residues: CASSLVHTDTQYF.

This clonotype was seen ten or more times. The chain couples TRBV5-4 to TRBJ1-4; 7 bases match TRBD1. The CDR3 totals 14 residues. Germline CDR1 reads SGHNT; CDR2 reads YYREEE (reference sequence). Trimming removed 4 bases from V and 4 bases from J; junction bases left unmatched: 4. The CDR3 reads CASSPGQSNEKLFF. In nucleotides, the CDR3 is TGTGCCAGCAGCCCGGGACAGAGTAATGAAAAACTGTTTTTT.